The rows below give T cell receptor beta chains drawn from one sample of a study of post-analysis software for immune sequencing data. TCRdb re-analysed the PCR reads in MiXCR, keeping a single row per CDR3 protein. The repertoire holds around 400,000 distinct CDR3 sequences, with roughly 38% as singletons. Sequenced material: blood. These receptors were obtained from a girl under 18 with multiple sclerosis. The CDR3 runs from the conserved cysteine through the conserved F or W. D genes are given only for firm matches. Where a row states a size, it is once, few, many or the class of an expanded clone; other rows omit it.

TGTGCCACCAGCACCCCGGGACAGGGCTACAATGAGCAGTTCTTC CATSTPGQGYNEQFF many TRBV15 TRBD1 TRBJ2-1
TGTGCCAGCAGTAGCCCGGGGCTAGGCACAGATACGCAGTATTTT CASSSPGLGTDTQYF few TRBV6-5 NA TRBJ2-3
TGTGCCAGCAGTTCGGACCAAGAAAAACTGTTTTTT CASSSDQEKLFF few TRBV6-5 NA TRBJ1-4
TGTGCCAGCTCACCGGGACAGGGGACCTCGAGCAATCAGCCCCAGCATTTT CASSPGQGTSSNQPQHF NA TRBV18 TRBD1 TRBJ1-5
TGCAGTGCTCCGCTCAATCAGAAGACCCAGTACTTC CSAPLNQKTQYF few TRBV20-1 NA TRBJ2-5
TGCAGCGTTCTCGGACGGCTGGCGGGGACTGAAGCTTTCTTT CSVLGRLAGTEAFF few TRBV29-1 NA TRBJ1-1
TGCAGTGCCCACAGGGTAAAATACCCCTACGAGCAGTACTTC CSAHRVKYPYEQYF NA TRBV20-1 NA TRBJ2-7
TGTGCCAGCAGCCGAGACACGAACACTGAAGCTTTCTTT CASSRDTNTEAFF NA TRBV7-2 NA TRBJ1-1
TGTGCCAGCAGTTTGCACAGGGGGCGTTTGTCTGGGGCCAACGTCCTGACTTTC CASSLHRGRLSGANVLTF NA TRBV12-3/TRBV12-4 TRBD1 TRBJ2-6
TGTGCCAGCAGCCGTTACAGCTACGAGCAGTACTTC CASSRYSYEQYF NA TRBV14 NA TRBJ2-7
TGTGCCAGCAGCGACAGGGTTGGGGATGAGCAGTTCTTC CASSDRVGDEQFF NA TRBV12-3/TRBV12-4 TRBD1 TRBJ2-1
TGTGCCAGCAGTTTAGGGAAGCACTATGGCTACACCTTC CASSLGKHYGYTF NA TRBV12-3/TRBV12-4 NA TRBJ1-2
TGTGCCAGCACTCAGGGTCGGGGGGTCCTAGGGGCACACACAGATACGCAGTATTTT CASTQGRGVLGAHTDTQYF few TRBV6-1 TRBD2 TRBJ2-3
TGTGCCAGCAGTGGGGACAGGGGAGATCGGGAGACCCAGTACTTC CASSGDRGDRETQYF NA TRBV6-1 TRBD1 TRBJ2-5
TGTGCCAGCAGCTTGGGTGCTCCTAAGGAAGAGACCCAGTACTTC CASSLGAPKEETQYF NA TRBV5-5 NA TRBJ2-5
TGTGCCAGCAGCTTCGAACCCGGGGCGTACGGCTACACCTTC CASSFEPGAYGYTF NA TRBV11-2 NA TRBJ1-2
TGTGCCAGCAGCCCTTATGGGGCTTACAATGAGCAGTTCTTC CASSPYGAYNEQFF NA TRBV28 NA TRBJ2-1
TGCAGCGTTGAAGGAGGGGAAGCCCTAGTCTACGAGCAGTACTTC CSVEGGEALVYEQYF once TRBV29-1 NA TRBJ2-7
TGTGCCAGCAGCTTACTTGACACTGAAGCTTTCTTT CASSLLDTEAFF few TRBV7-9 NA TRBJ1-1
TGTGCCAGCAGCCCTTCTGCGGCCCTCCTCTCTGAGACCCAGTACTTC CASSPSAALLSETQYF NA TRBV7-2 NA TRBJ2-5
TGCGCCAGCAGCCAGACCGACGGCGAGCAGTACTTC CASSQTDGEQYF many TRBV4-3 NA TRBJ2-7
TGTGCCAGCAGCTTGGAATGGACAGGGGTAGAGTTACATGGCTACACCTTC CASSLEWTGVELHGYTF NA TRBV5-5 TRBD1 TRBJ1-2
TGCGCTATCTCAAGACAGGGCAATCAGCCCCAGCATTTT CAISRQGNQPQHF many TRBV29-1 NA TRBJ1-5
TGTGCCAGCAACCTGGGACAGGGATCCTACGAGCAGTACTTC CASNLGQGSYEQYF few TRBV12-3/TRBV12-4 TRBD1 TRBJ2-7
TGTGCCAGCAGCCGAACCAGGGGGAACATGAACACTGAAGCTTTCTTT CASSRTRGNMNTEAFF NA TRBV14 TRBD1 TRBJ1-1
TGTGCCAGCAGCTTAGTCGGGACTAGGTCGGATGAGCAGTTCTTC CASSLVGTRSDEQFF NA TRBV7-2 TRBD2 TRBJ2-1
TGTGCCAGCAAAGGGAGCACAGATACGCAGTATTTT CASKGSTDTQYF NA TRBV12-3/TRBV12-4 NA TRBJ2-3
TGTGCCAGCAGTGAAGCGGCAAGATTGGGCACAGATACGCAGTATTTT CASSEAARLGTDTQYF few TRBV6-1 NA TRBJ2-3
TGTGCCGCGACGGACAGGAGCACCGGGGAGCTGTTTTTT CAATDRSTGELFF NA TRBV24-1 TRBD1 TRBJ2-2
TGTGCCAGCACCATCGTTAGCGGGGGCTACAATGAGCAGTTCTTC CASTIVSGGYNEQFF NA TRBV2 TRBD2 TRBJ2-1
TGTGCCAGCAGCTTAAACGGCGATGAGCAGTTCTTC CASSLNGDEQFF few TRBV7-3 NA TRBJ2-1
TGTGCCAGCAGTCCCGTTGTGCGGGGCTTGTCCTACAATGAGCAGTTCTTC CASSPVVRGLSYNEQFF NA TRBV25-1 NA TRBJ2-1
TGCAGTGCTAGAGTCGGGGAGGGGAACACTGAAGCTTTCTTT CSARVGEGNTEAFF NA TRBV20-1 NA TRBJ1-1
TGTGCCAGCAGTGAAGGGCAGGGGCAGCCCCAGCATTTT CASSEGQGQPQHF NA TRBV6-1 NA TRBJ1-5
TGTGCCAGCAGCGTAGTTCGGTCCGAGCAGTACTTC CASSVVRSEQYF few TRBV9 NA TRBJ2-7